The next 32 T cell receptor beta chains were all read from a single sample in a study of blood T cell repertoires in COVID-19. Profiled with immunoSEQ multiplex PCR; TCRdb holds only in-frame clones, not every one. The table has approximately 400,000 clones, approximately 90% seen once; the top ten hold 0.86%. Sequences were obtained from PBMCs or T cells enriched from blood (not recorded which). These receptors were collected from a woman aged 40 to 50 who had been exposed to COVID-19.

The chain couples TRBV7-6 to TRBJ1-2, with D unresolved. With 5 bases removed from V and 4 bases from J, the gap between germline ends came to 17 bases. The germline V gene has CDR1 SGHVS and CDR2 FNYEAQ. This CDR3 has 15 amino acids. The CDR3 region is CASSQGPTGSYGYTF. CDR3 bases: TGTGCCAGCAGCCAAGGACCGACCGGGAGCTATGGCTACACCTTC.

The chain recombines TRBV29-1 with TRBJ1-2; D might be TRBD1 (5 bases). The V end lost 3 bases, the J end lost 4 bases, and 15 bases lay between the germline ends. From germline, CDR1 is SQVTM and CDR2 ANQGSEA. CDR3 length: 14 residues. CDR3 nucleotide sequence: TGCAGCGTTGATACGCAGGGAGGATTCTATGGCTACACCTTC. Protein product: CSVDTQGGFYGYTF.

V and J are TRBV7-2 and TRBJ2-4; D gene uncertain. Germline V lookup: CDR1 SGHTA, CDR2 FQGNSA. This CDR3 comprises 15 residues. Trimming removed 1 base from V and 7 bases from J, with 14 bases in between. This CDR3 is CASSLESSTWNIQYF. The CDR3 DNA follows: TGTGCCAGCAGCTTAGAGTCGTCTACCTGGAACATTCAGTACTTC.

The genes are TRBV7-2 and TRBJ2-1; TRBD1 might be the D (5 bases). Germline CDR1 and CDR2: SGHTA and FQGNSA. The ends were cut back, 5 bases at V and 8 bases at J, with 10 bases in the middle. CDR3 length: 12 residues. CDR3 nucleotides: TGTGCCAGCAGCAAGGGGTGGGATGAGCAGTTCTTC. Translated: CASSKGWDEQFF.

The rearrangement joins TRBV29-1 to TRBJ1-2; no firm D call. The CDR3 runs to 13 residues. V lost 3 bases and J 2 bases, leaving 10 bases between the germline ends. CDR1 is SQVTM and CDR2 is ANQGSEA in the germline V gene. The CDR3 protein is CSVDDTLNYGYTF. Written as DNA, the CDR3 is TGCAGCGTTGATGACACCCTGAACTATGGCTACACCTTC.

The rearrangement links TRBV6-6 to TRBJ1-2, with 7 bases identical to TRBD1. The germline V gene has CDR1 MNHNY and CDR2 SVGAGI (reference sequence). This CDR3 comprises 14 residues. Trimming removed 7 bases from V and 5 bases from J; junction bases left unmatched: 10. CDR3 bases: TGTGCCAGCACTCAGGGGGGCAGGAGATATGGCTACACCTTC. Its translation: CASTQGGRRYGYTF.

The CDR3 nucleotides read TGTGCCAGCAGTTTATCCCGAGGCCCAAGGGGCGTCACTGAAGCTTTCTTT. This encodes CASSLSRGPRGVTEAFF. V gene TRBV27 combines with J gene TRBJ1-1; perhaps TRBD1 as D (5 bases). The CDR3 runs 17 residues. The V gene's germline CDR1 is MNHEY and CDR2 SMNVEV (reference sequence). V was trimmed by 0 bases and J by 4 bases, leaving 18 bases between them.

This clone occurred once. This chain uses TRBV24-1 with TRBJ2-2, with D hard to call. The V gene's germline CDR1 is KGHDR and CDR2 SFDVKD. This CDR3 spans 14 amino acids. V lost 6 bases and J 0 bases, leaving 7 bases between the germline ends. In DNA form, the CDR3 reads TGTGCCACCAGTAGAGGAGCGAACACCGGGGAGCTGTTTTTT. This gives the protein CATSRGANTGELFF.

This rearrangement joins TRBV25-1 to TRBJ1-3; 8 bases agree with TRBD1. With V trimmed by 5 bases and J by 2 bases, 2 bases remained unmatched. Germline CDR1 is MGHDK and CDR2 is SYGVNS. The CDR3 totals 14 residues. CDR3 loop: CASSWTGTGNTIYF. For the CDR3, the DNA is TGTGCCAGCAGTTGGACAGGGACTGGAAACACCATATATTTT.

This clone is a singleton in its sample. Different DNA sequences within this sample yield the same CDR3. The chain joins TRBV19 to TRBJ1-2; 9 nucleotides align to TRBD1. The CDR3 is 13 amino acids. Germline V gene sequence: CDR1 LNHDA, CDR2 SQIVND (reference sequence). The V gene end was trimmed by 6 bases and the J gene end by 4 bases; junction bases not matched to a gene: 3. The chain's CDR3 is CASSPTGGYGYTF. The CDR3 DNA follows: TGTGCCAGTAGCCCGACAGGGGGCTATGGCTACACCTTC.

The chain employs TRBV9 and TRBJ2-7, with unresolved D. The V gene lost 0 bases and the J gene lost 0 bases, with 7 bases spanning the gap. This CDR3 is built from 14 residues. Germline V lookup: CDR1 SGDLS, CDR2 YYNGEE. In DNA, the CDR3 is TGTGCCAGCAGCGTAGCACAGTACTCCTACGAGCAGTACTTC. This codes for CASSVAQYSYEQYF.

J is TRBJ2-2 and V is TRBV29-1, with TRBD1 identical over 10 bases. The CDR3 sequence is 14 residues long. Germline V CDR1 and CDR2: SQVTM, ANQGSEA. With 6 bases clipped from V and 2 bases from J, the junction kept 3 bases outside the gene matches. The CDR3 sequence is CSVRTGGNTGELFF. As DNA, the CDR3 is TGCAGCGTCCGGACAGGGGGTAACACCGGGGAGCTGTTTTTT.

Comments on this clone: Other DNA sequences in the same sample also yield this CDR3. The chain joins TRBV19 to TRBJ1-2, with D possibly TRBD1 on 6 matching bases. With 9 bases removed from V and 3 bases from J, the gap between germline ends came to 14 bases. This CDR3 comprises 13 residues. Per the germline V gene, CDR1 is LNHDA and CDR2 is SQIVND (reference sequence). DNA for the CDR3: TGTGCCAGCAAACAGGGAATTGACTATGGCTACACCTTC. Encoded protein: CASKQGIDYGYTF.

V is TRBV2 and J is TRBJ1-2; D remains ambiguous. The germline V and J ends were trimmed by 11 bases and 8 bases, with 18 bases remaining between them. In germline, CDR1 is SNHLY, CDR2 FYNNEI. The CDR3 runs to 12 residues. The CDR3 protein is CADRWQAGGYTF. For the CDR3, the DNA is TGTGCCGACCGCTGGCAGGCTGGAGGCTACACCTTC.

This clone is a singleton in its sample. The CDR3 is CASSIDRGLGYTF. The DNA of the CDR3 is TGTGCCAGCAGCATTGACAGGGGTCTTGGCTACACCTTC. The chain couples TRBV27 to TRBJ1-2; 8 nucleotides match TRBD1. V gave up 6 bases and J gave up 7 bases; unmatched junction bases: 7. The germline CDR1 and CDR2 sequences are MNHEY and SMNVEV (reference sequence). This CDR3 is 13 amino acids long.

The J gene is TRBJ1-2, the V gene TRBV30, with 9 bases identical to TRBD1. Unmatched junction bases numbered 4, after V lost 5 bases and J lost 6 bases. The CDR3 loop spans 12 amino acids. CDR1 and CDR2 (germline): GTSNPN, SVGIG (reference sequence). The CDR3 bases are TGTGCCTGGTATCGACAGGGGGATGGCTACACCTTC. Protein: CAWYRQGDGYTF.

On this clone: Other DNA sequences in the sample encode the same CDR3. The chain joins TRBV24-1 to TRBJ2-1; D remains ambiguous. The CDR3 runs to 12 residues. CDR1 is KGHDR, CDR2 SFDVKD, per germline. Trimming pared 3 bases from V and 10 bases from J, leaving 9 bases between. The CDR3 DNA follows: TGTGCCACCAGTGATAGCACCCGGGAGCAGTTCTTC. Its protein product is CATSDSTREQFF.

The rearrangement joins TRBV11-2 to TRBJ2-1; D perhaps matches TRBD2 (6 bases). Germline CDR1 reads SGHAT; CDR2 reads FQNNGV. The CDR3 consists of 15 residues. V lost 6 bases, J lost 8 bases, and 20 bases lay in between. The CDR3 here is CASRRSDLAIDEQFF. The CDR3 DNA reads as TGTGCCAGCAGGAGGTCGGACCTAGCGATCGATGAGCAGTTCTTC.

In this sample, this clone turned up once. CDR3 DNA: TGTGCCAGCAGCTTAGGAGGAGGGCGGGTCTCCTACAATGAGCAGTTCTTC. It yields the protein CASSLGGGRVSYNEQFF. The rearrangement links TRBV7-2 to TRBJ2-1; TRBD2 might be the D (6 bases). V was trimmed by 1 base and J by 0 bases, leaving 13 bases between them. This CDR3 is built from 17 residues. Per germline, CDR1 SGHTA and CDR2 FQGNSA.

The chain recombines TRBV25-1 with TRBJ2-3; 7 bases map to TRBD1. V lost 7 bases to trimming and J lost 2 bases; unmatched junction nucleotides: 9. Germline V lookup: CDR1 MGHDK, CDR2 SYGVNS. There are 15 residues in the CDR3. Written as DNA, the CDR3 is TGTGCCAGCACCGAGCAGGACAGGCACACAGATACGCAGTATTTT. Its translation: CASTEQDRHTDTQYF.

V usage is TRBV3-1 (or the pseudogene TRBV3-2) and J usage is TRBJ2-7, with TRBD1 matching 8 bases. This CDR3 spans 13 amino acids. Germline V lookup: CDR1 LGHDT, CDR2 YNNKEL (reference sequence). V was pared by 5 bases and J by 6 bases, with 6 bases of the junction left unmatched. DNA of the CDR3: TGTGCCAGCAGCACTACAGGGGGTAGCGAGCAGTACTTC. Amino acid sequence: CASSTTGGSEQYF.

V usage is TRBV11-2 and J usage is TRBJ2-2; 14 bases are a match to TRBD2. The germline gives CDR1 SGHAT, CDR2 FQNNGV. V was pared by 5 bases and J by 0 bases, with 5 bases of the junction left unmatched. This CDR3 comprises 18 residues. CDR3 sequence reads: CASSRTSGGTANTGELFF. CDR3 coding DNA: TGTGCCAGCAGCCGGACTAGCGGGGGGACTGCGAACACCGGGGAGCTGTTTTTT.

The chain uses TRBV15 and TRBJ2-3; 8 bases line up with TRBD2. The CDR3 consists of 14 residues. J lost 9 bases, V lost 5 bases, and 10 bases had no gene match. Germline CDR1 is LNHNV and CDR2 is YYDKDF (reference sequence). For the CDR3, the DNA is TGTGCCACCAGCGGGACTAGGACAGAGCGAACGCAGTATTTT. Translated, it gives CATSGTRTERTQYF.

The rearrangement joins TRBV19 to TRBJ2-1, with 8 bases identical to TRBD2. CDR1 is LNHDA, CDR2 SQIVND, per germline (reference sequence). This CDR3 comprises 13 residues. Trimming took 3 bases from V and 7 from J; bases not matched to a gene: 2. DNA for the CDR3: TGTGCCAGTAGTATGATAGCGGGGAATGAGCAGTTCTTC. This gives the protein CASSMIAGNEQFF.

This chain joins TRBV6-2 or TRBV6-3 and TRBJ1-2; D uncertain. V was clipped by 4 bases and J by 0 bases, with 12 bases between them. The CDR3 is 15 residues long. CDR1 and CDR2 from the germline V gene are MNHEY and SVGEGT. The CDR3: CASSSPGTSNYGYTF. The CDR3 nucleotides are TGTGCCAGCAGTTCCCCAGGAACCTCTAACTATGGCTACACCTTC.

This chain connects TRBV3-1 (or the pseudogene TRBV3-2) to TRBJ1-1; no firm D call. The germline V gene has CDR1 LGHDT and CDR2 YNNKEL (reference sequence). This CDR3 is 11 amino acids long. V was cut by 2 bases and J by 8 bases, with 6 bases left in between. The CDR3 spells CASSQKTEAFF. The CDR3 nucleotides are TGTGCCAGCAGCCAAAAGACAGAAGCTTTCTTT.

This clone was recorded many times. The V call is TRBV7-2, the J call TRBJ2-7; TRBD1 might be the D (5 bases). This CDR3 region has 13 residues. Germline lookup yields CDR1 SGHTA and CDR2 FQGNSA. The V end was cut by 5 bases, the J end by 6 bases, with 14 bases between. The CDR3 DNA reads TGTGCCAGCAGCCCACAGGTTTTGGGCGAGCAGTACTTC. Protein product: CASSPQVLGEQYF.

Of note for this clone: The same CDR3 also results from other DNA sequences found in this sample. V and J are TRBV5-1 and TRBJ2-5, with 7 nucleotides matching TRBD1. The CDR3 covers 14 residues. V trimming: 4 bases; J trimming: 5 bases; junction bases outside the gene matches: 8. Germline CDR1 is SGHRS and CDR2 is YFSETQ. CDR3 in DNA: TGCGCCAGCAGCCCAGGACAGGTCCGTGAGACCCAGTACTTC. This translates into CASSPGQVRETQYF.

The chain recombines TRBV5-6 with TRBJ1-1; perhaps TRBD1 as D (5 bases). This CDR3 region has 14 residues. Germline V lookup: CDR1 SGHDT, CDR2 YYEEEE. V lost 0 bases and J lost 5, with 11 bases in between. The CDR3 DNA sequence: TGTGCCAGCAGCTTGGGACCAGGGCGGACTGAAGCTTTCTTT. This translates into CASSLGPGRTEAFF.

The CDR3 nucleotides are TGTGCCAGCAGCGCGGACAGGGTAAAATCGAATACGCAGTATTTT. Translated: CASSADRVKSNTQYF. The chain employs TRBV9 and TRBJ2-3; 8 nucleotides agree with TRBD1. The CDR3 runs to 15 residues. Germline V gene lookup returns CDR1 SGDLS and CDR2 YYNGEE. V lost 3 bases, J lost 7 bases, and 10 bases stayed unmatched.

V gene TRBV30 combines with J gene TRBJ2-1; the D gene is possibly TRBD1 (5 bases). There are 15 residues in the CDR3. V lost 0 bases, J lost 5 bases, and 14 bases lay in between. Germline loops: CDR1 GTSNPN, CDR2 SVGIG (reference sequence). For the CDR3, the DNA is TGTGCCTGGAGTGTATTGCCAGGGCCCAACAATGAGCAGTTCTTC. Translating gives CAWSVLPGPNNEQFF.

This clone has only one observation. The chain joins TRBV24-1 to TRBJ1-5, with TRBD1 matching over 10 bases. J was trimmed by 5 bases and V by 4 bases; bases with no gene match: 10. Germline CDR1 and CDR2: KGHDR and SFDVKD. CDR3 length: 17 residues. The CDR3 reads CATSDRTGGLWDQPQHF. The DNA for the CDR3 is TGTGCCACCAGTGACCGGACAGGGGGGCTATGGGATCAGCCCCAGCATTTT.